This TCR beta chain was recovered during a study of shared clonotypes between healthy human individuals. Germline V lookup: CDR1 MDHEN, CDR2 SYDVKM. V shed 5 bases and J shed 4 bases, with 8 bases lying between them. The CDR3 extends over 12 amino acids. Findings of the study overall: Tissues were not sampled, only blood, and their repertoires likely differ.

Using immunoSEQ multiplex PCR, the repertoire was profiled, and TCRdb retains in-frame clones only, with some absent. The data show about 480,000 clones, nearly 80% seen once. This clone showed up just a few times. Antigen: not known. The chain employs TRBV28 and TRBJ1-1; D not certain. The specimen was PBMCs. This receptor was identified in a middle-aged woman in good health. Some clones in this sample may be carry-over from other donors' samples. Here the CDR3 DNA reads TGTGCCAGCAGTCCGTTTGGCACTGAAGCTTTCTTT. Its translation: CASSPFGTEAFF.